This T cell receptor (beta chain) emerged from a study of T cells in Graves' hyperthyroidism and ophthalmopathy. The source material, RNA transcripts, was used to amplify TCR beta CDR3 regions. The HTBI primer set was used in a first-round RT-PCR of the TCR CDR3. TCRdb independently ran MiXCR on the multiplex PCR reads; one entry per CDR3 protein. The sample carries over 250,000 distinct CDR3 sequences, less than 30% recorded once. This clonotype occurred many times. What it recognizes is unknown. Study-level findings and limits: Appearing also in blood were most of the thyroid clonotypes expanded above 0.001.

Trimming shortened V by 4 bases and J by 2 bases, and 8 bases separated the two germline ends. The CDR3 runs 13 residues. The V gene's germline CDR1 is WNHNN and CDR2 SYGVQD (reference sequence). The sequencing sample was made of blood. V and J are TRBV10-1 and TRBJ2-5, with D hard to call. The clonotype comes from a man in his forties with Graves' hyperthyroidism that later progressed to Graves' ophthalmopathy. For the CDR3, the DNA is TGCGCCAGCAGTGCGGCGATACAAGAGACCCAGTACTTC. Translating gives CASSAAIQETQYF.